This T cell receptor (beta chain) was captured in a study of shared clonotypes between healthy human individuals. The ends were cut back, 4 bases at V and 5 bases at J, with 14 bases in the middle. This CDR3 contains 14 residues. The germline CDR1 and CDR2 sequences are SSHAT and FNYEAQ (reference sequence). TCRdb's table, derived via immunoSEQ multiplex PCR, lists solely in-frame clones and lacks some. Here the sample spans around 1,000,000 clones, 70% to 80% being singletons. This sequence was found in a man aged 18 to 29 in good health. Some clones in this sample may be carry-over from other donors' samples. The material sequenced was memory CD4+ T cells from PBMCs. Stated subset: CD45RA-negative fraction. The chain has TRBV7-7 and TRBJ2-5; the D gene is possibly TRBD1 (7 bases). Written as DNA, the CDR3 is TGTGCCAGCAGCTACCGGACAGGAGGGGAGACCCAGTACTTC. Translated: CASSYRTGGETQYF. Together with reference TRBV7-7 and TRBJ2-5, the CDR3 gives the full variable domain: GAGVSQSPRYKVTKRGQDVTLRCDPISSHATLYWYQQALGQGPEFLTYFNYEAQPDKSGLPSDRFSAERPEGSISTLTIQRTEQRDSAMYRCASSYRTGGETQYFGPGTRLLVL.